This is a list of T cell receptor beta chains from one sample in a study of graft-versus-host responses after intestinal transplantation. Antigen specificity for these receptors is unknown. Libraries were prepared by immunoSEQ multiplex PCR; TCRdb keeps only in-frame clonotypes and omits some of them. The table records about 120,000 clones, approximately 95% of them present only once. This specimen was unstimulated CD8+ T cells sorted from spleen or lymph node cells, taken before intestinal transplant. These receptors were obtained from a human donor who received an intestinal transplant. Each CDR3 is given with its conserved first and last residue. D genes are given only for firm matches. Rows give clone size only sometimes, using once, few, many, or a class for an expanded clone.

.	TRBV20-1	TRBJ2-7	.	TGCAGTGCTAGACAGGGCTACGAGCAGTACTTC	CSARQGYEQYF
.	TRBV7-9	TRBJ1-5	few	TGTGCCAGCAGCTTATTCAGGGGCAGTAGCAATCAGCCCCAGCATTTT	CASSLFRGSSNQPQHF
.	TRBV7-6	TRBJ2-1	.	TGTGCCAGCAGCCTCACACCCGCCTCCTACAATGAGCAGTTCTTC	CASSLTPASYNEQFF
.	TRBV28	TRBJ1-5	.	TGTGCCAGCGCTCAGGGGAATCAGCCCCAGCATTTT	CASAQGNQPQHF
TRBD2	TRBV4-1	TRBJ2-1	.	TGCGCCAGCAGCCAGTCGGGAGGGCTCCACAATGAGCAGTTCTTC	CASSQSGGLHNEQFF
.	TRBV28	TRBJ2-7	.	TGTGCCAGTACAGGGTTCAAGTCCTACGAGCAGTACTTC	CASTGFKSYEQYF
.	TRBV6-1	TRBJ2-7	.	TGTGCCAGCAGGGGGGGGCCCTCCTACGAGCAGTACTTC	CASRGGPSYEQYF
.	TRBV19	TRBJ2-1	.	TGTGCCAGTACCCATCAGCCTACGCTTGAGCAGTTCTTC	CASTHQPTLEQFF
TRBD2	TRBV4-1	TRBJ2-1	.	TGCGCCAGCAGCCAATGGTTTGAGAGGCCTAGCGGGCCACCCTACAATGAGCAGTTCTTC	CASSQWFERPSGPPYNEQFF
.	TRBV6-1	TRBJ1-5	.	TGTGCCAGCAGCCTCCCAGCCCATCAGCCCCAGCATTTT	CASSLPAHQPQHF
TRBD1	TRBV7-9	TRBJ1-2	.	TGTGCCAGCAGCATAGGGACAGGGGAAGTCTATGGCTACACCTTC	CASSIGTGEVYGYTF
.	TRBV5-6	TRBJ2-2	.	TGTGCCAGCAGTCAGGGGAACACCGGGGAGCTGTTTTTT	CASSQGNTGELFF
.	TRBV7-9	TRBJ2-1	.	TGTGCCAGCAGCTTGAATGGGGCAGAGGAGCAGTTCTTC	CASSLNGAEEQFF
TRBD1	TRBV19	TRBJ1-1	once	TGTGCCAGTAGTATCGGGACAGGCTTGAACACTGAAGCTTTCTTT	CASSIGTGLNTEAFF
.	TRBV2	TRBJ2-2	.	TGTGCCAGCAATCAAATTATGGGGGAATGGGGCACCGGGGAGCTGTTTTTT	CASNQIMGEWGTGELFF
.	TRBV11-2	TRBJ1-1	.	TGTGCCAGCAGCTTAGACAGCACTGAAGCTTTCTTT	CASSLDSTEAFF
.	TRBV5-1	TRBJ2-3	.	TGCGCCAGCAGCTTGGGTCCGGGAGAGGGTACAGATACGCAGTATTTT	CASSLGPGEGTDTQYF
.	TRBV5-6	TRBJ2-1	.	TGTGCCAGCAGCTCGACGCCTTTTTTGGGCTCCTACAATGAGCAGTTCTTC	CASSSTPFLGSYNEQFF
.	TRBV19	TRBJ2-7	.	TGTGCCAGTAGTATCCAGGGCTCCTACGAGCAGTACTTC	CASSIQGSYEQYF
TRBD1	TRBV4-3	TRBJ2-5	.	TGCGCCAGCAGCCAAGATATGCGCGGGACAGGGGTGGAGACCCAGTACTTC	CASSQDMRGTGVETQYF
TRBD2	TRBV11-2	TRBJ2-3	.	TGTGCCAGCAGCCACACTAGCGGGAGTGCCTACGATACGCAGTATTTT	CASSHTSGSAYDTQYF
.	TRBV6-4	TRBJ2-3	once	TGTGCCAGCAGTGACTCGTGGGGTACAGATACGCAGTATTTT	CASSDSWGTDTQYF
.	TRBV30	TRBJ2-7	.	TGTGCCTGGAGTGCACGTCAAAGGAGCTACGAGCAGTACTTC	CAWSARQRSYEQYF
TRBD2	TRBV28	TRBJ2-2	.	TGTGCCAGCAGTTTCGTGGCGGGAGGGGCCGGGGAGCTGTTTTTT	CASSFVAGGAGELFF
.	TRBV28	TRBJ1-6	.	TGTGCCGTCAAGGGGATTTTGAATCATTCACCCCTCCACTTT	CAVKGILNHSPLHF
TRBD2	TRBV4-2	TRBJ2-5	.	TGTGCCAGCAGCCAAGCAGGGACTAGCGGGATTCAAGAGACCCAGTACTTC	CASSQAGTSGIQETQYF
.	TRBV9	TRBJ1-1	few	TGTGCCAGCAGCCCAGTGGGACACGGGAACACTGAAGCTTTCTTT	CASSPVGHGNTEAFF
.	TRBV4-1	TRBJ2-1	.	TGCGCCAGCAGCCAAGTTCTGAGGAGGAGCTCCTACAATGAGCAGTTCTTC	CASSQVLRRSSYNEQFF
.	TRBV4-1	TRBJ2-7	.	TGCGCCAGCAGCCAAGATCAGGGTACAAACGAGCAGTACTTC	CASSQDQGTNEQYF
TRBD1	TRBV19	TRBJ2-5	.	TGTGCCAGTAGTACTCGGGACAGTACGCAAGAGACCCAGTACTTC	CASSTRDSTQETQYF
TRBD1	TRBV10-3	TRBJ2-7	.	TGTGCCATCAGTGAGTCGAGGGGGCGGGCCTACGAGCAGTACTTC	CAISESRGRAYEQYF
.	TRBV5-5	TRBJ2-4	.	TGTGCCAGCAGCTTGGATACGGGAATCATAGCCAAAAACATTCAGTACTTC	CASSLDTGIIAKNIQYF
TRBD1	TRBV9	TRBJ2-7	.	TGTGCCAGCAGCGTCACAGGGGGCTACGAGCAGTACTTC	CASSVTGGYEQYF
.	TRBV4-3	TRBJ1-2	.	TGCGCCAGCAGCCAAGATGGGCCAGGGAGCGGCTATGGCTACACCTTC	CASSQDGPGSGYGYTF
TRBD1	TRBV7-9	TRBJ1-2	.	TGTGCCAGCAGCTTATCACAGGGGGACTATGGCTACACCTTC	CASSLSQGDYGYTF
TRBD2	TRBV10-3	TRBJ2-7	.	TGTGCCATCAGCGGTCCCGGGAGCGGGGACTCCTACGAGCAGTACTTC	CAISGPGSGDSYEQYF
.	TRBV7-9	TRBJ1-2	.	TGTGCCAGCAGCTTAGGGCGGGTACCTCTGGACTCCACCTTC	CASSLGRVPLDSTF
TRBD2	TRBV6-1	TRBJ2-7	.	TGTGCCAGCAGTGATCTAGCGGGGCCTACCTACGAGCAGTACTTC	CASSDLAGPTYEQYF
TRBD2	TRBV9	TRBJ2-1	.	TGTGCCAGCAGCGTTAGCGGGAGAATTAACAATGAGCAGTTCTTC	CASSVSGRINNEQFF
.	TRBV5-8	TRBJ1-5	.	TGTGCCAGCAGCTTCAGTTTGAGTCAGCCCCAGCATTTT	CASSFSLSQPQHF
.	TRBV6-6	TRBJ2-7	.	TGTGCCAGCAGTTACGATTCCTACGAGCAGTACTTC	CASSYDSYEQYF
.	TRBV19	TRBJ2-7	.	TGTGCCAGTAGTTTCCCTGCGGAGACTTCCTACGAGCAGTACTTC	CASSFPAETSYEQYF
.	TRBV10-3	TRBJ2-1	.	TGTGCCATCAGTGACTGGGGACACTTCGGCTCCTACAATGAGCAGTTCTTC	CAISDWGHFGSYNEQFF
TRBD2	TRBV6-5	TRBJ2-7	.	TGTGCCAGCAGTTACTCCACGGGGGGGCAGTACTTC	CASSYSTGGQYF
.	TRBV28	TRBJ2-7	.	TGTGCCAGCAGTTTAGGGCAGAAGGGCGAGCAGTACTTC	CASSLGQKGEQYF
.	TRBV4-2	TRBJ1-2	.	TGTGCCAGCAGCCAAGGTGGGGGCTATGGCTACACCTTC	CASSQGGGYGYTF
.	TRBV5-4	TRBJ1-1	few	TGTGCCAGCAGCTTGCGGGGGGTCGAAGCTTTCTTT	CASSLRGVEAFF
TRBD1	TRBV30	TRBJ1-5	.	TGTGCCTGGAGTTCACAGACAGGGGGTGGGCAGCCCCAGCATTTT	CAWSSQTGGGQPQHF
.	TRBV7-9	TRBJ2-7	few	TGTGCCAGCAGCTTAGCCTCGCGATACGAGCAGTACTTC	CASSLASRYEQYF
.	TRBV10-3	TRBJ2-7	.	TGTGCCATCATCTCTACACCTTCCTACGAGCAGTACTTC	CAIISTPSYEQYF
.	TRBV27	TRBJ1-1	.	TGTGCCAGCAGTTTAATGCCGAACACTGAAGCTTTCTTT	CASSLMPNTEAFF
.	TRBV5-6	TRBJ2-3	.	TGTGCCAGCAGCTTTGTTTTAACAGATACGCAGTATTTT	CASSFVLTDTQYF
.	TRBV6-1	TRBJ2-7	.	TGTGCCACAACTTCGGGCCTCGAGCAGTACTTC	CATTSGLEQYF
TRBD2	TRBV11-2	TRBJ2-1	.	TGTGCCAGCAGCCCATTGACTAGCGGGATATACAATGAGCAGTTCTTC	CASSPLTSGIYNEQFF
.	TRBV4-1	TRBJ2-7	.	TGCGCCAGCAGCCAGGTGGTCAGGGACTACGAGCAGTACTTC	CASSQVVRDYEQYF
.	TRBV5-6	TRBJ1-2	.	TGTGCCAGCAGCATAGACAGCGATAACTATGGCTACACCTTC	CASSIDSDNYGYTF
TRBD1	TRBV14	TRBJ1-2	.	TGTGCCAGCAGCCAAATTGACAGGGGGCATGGCTACACCTTC	CASSQIDRGHGYTF
TRBD1	TRBV7-3	TRBJ1-2	.	TGTGCCAGCAGCTCGCCGACAGGGGCCTCCGGGGGCTACACCTTC	CASSSPTGASGGYTF
.	TRBV20-1	TRBJ2-7	.	TGCAGTGTCCTGGGTGGTTACGAGCAGTACTTC	CSVLGGYEQYF